The entry that follows covers one TCR beta chain sequence. The data are from a study of cytomegalovirus exposure and HLA in healthy donors. PCR employed 60 Vbeta and 13 Jbeta primers. The repertoire was sequenced with immunoSEQ multiplex PCR; TCRdb's copy has only in-frame clones and lacks some. The table for this sample gives 20,000 to 25,000 clones. The material sequenced was PBMCs. The receptor's source is a man aged 55 to 70 in good health and CMV-seropositive.

The CDR3 DNA is TGTGCCAGCAGAGCCACGAACACTGAAGCTTTCTTT. Its protein is CASRATNTEAFF. This chain connects TRBV2 to TRBJ1-1; no definite D call. CDR3 length: 12 residues. Germline CDR1 is SNHLY and CDR2 is FYNNEI. The ends were cut back, 6 bases at V and 1 base at J, with 6 bases in the middle.